This TCR beta chain was recovered during a study of CD8 T cells in Susac syndrome. Relapsing-remitting disease, either stable or active, was present in the treatment-naive patients who were the multiple sclerosis controls. CD8+ and CD4+ T cells were negatively isolated; TEMRA cells were FACS-enriched. Random hexamers were used to reverse transcribe an amount of roughly 0.45 to 1 ug RNA. MiXCR, applied by TCRdb to the immunoSEQ multiplex PCR reads, yields one record per CDR3 protein. The data hold roughly 200,000 distinct CDR3 sequences, with approximately 94% observed a single time. CDR3 length: 15 residues. V lost 3 bases and J lost 7, with 18 bases in between. Germline CDR1 and CDR2: SEHNR and FQNEAQ (reference sequence).

Sample: CD4+ T cells from PBMCs. The rearrangement joins TRBV7-9 to TRBJ2-5; D is undetermined. This receptor was identified in a human donor with multiple sclerosis. The CDR3 coding sequence is TGTGCCAGCAGCTTGGGGTCCACATTGGATGGGACCCAGTACTTC. Protein: CASSLGSTLDGTQYF.